These 9 T cell receptor beta chains share one sample of origin, sequenced in a study of cytomegalovirus exposure and HLA in healthy donors. TCRdb's table, derived via immunoSEQ multiplex PCR, lists solely in-frame clones and lacks some. Among over 85,000 clones listed, about 93% were seen once. The sequenced sample was PBMCs. These TCRs come from a woman under 40 in good health and CMV-seropositive.

The rearrangement links TRBV6-6 to TRBJ2-1; 10 positions agree with TRBD2. Germline CDR1 is MNHNY and CDR2 is SVGAGI (reference sequence). V shed 7 bases and J 1 base; nucleotides not matched to a gene: 7. This CDR3 is 16 amino acids long. The CDR3 is CASNQPSGRSYNEQFF. The CDR3, as DNA: TGTGCCAGCAACCAACCTAGCGGGAGATCCTACAATGAGCAGTTCTTC.

For the CDR3, the DNA is TGTGCCAGCAGCTACTTTAGCACAGATACGCAGTATTTT. Protein product: CASSYFSTDTQYF. This chain links TRBV7-2 with TRBJ2-3; D is ambiguous. Trimming cost V 4 bases and J 0 bases, with 5 bases left between them. In germline, CDR1 is SGHTA, CDR2 FQGNSA. This CDR3 is built from 13 residues.

This chain links TRBV5-1 with TRBJ2-7; D possibly corresponds to TRBD2 (5 bases). Germline V gene data show CDR1 as SGHRS and CDR2 as YFSETQ. There are 16 residues in the CDR3. Trimming removed 4 bases at V and 7 bases at J, with 24 bases between. CDR3 loop: CASSIGLNDRRLEQYF. The CDR3 nucleotides read TGCGCCAGCAGCATAGGACTTAACGATAGAAGGTTGGAGCAGTACTTC.

The rearrangement links TRBV28 to TRBJ1-5; D is unresolved. The V end lost 3 bases, the J end lost 7 bases, and 7 bases lay between the germline ends. The CDR3 length is 12 residues. In germline, CDR1 is MDHEN, CDR2 SYDVKM. In DNA form, the CDR3 reads TGTGCCAGCAGTTTCCGCCGGCAGCCCCAGCATTTT. It translates to CASSFRRQPQHF.

The V and J genes are TRBV7-8 and TRBJ2-2; a weak D match, TRBD2 (5 bases). The CDR3 consists of 19 residues. Germline CDR1 and CDR2: SGHVS and FQNEAQ. V dropped 6 bases and J dropped 2 bases, with 25 bases sitting between them. In DNA form, the CDR3 reads TGTGCCAGCAGTCTCCCGAGCGGATTGGCGGGCCCCAACACCGGGGAGCTGTTTTTT. Its protein is CASSLPSGLAGPNTGELFF. Full variable domain (missing parts from reference TRBV7-8 and TRBJ2-2): GAGVSQSPRYKVAKRGQDVALRCDPISGHVSLFWYQQALGQGPEFLTYFQNEAQLDKSGLPSDRFFAERPEGSVSTLKIQRTQQEDSAVYLCASSLPSGLAGPNTGELFFGEGSRLTVL.

This clone appeared once. The rearrangement uses TRBV5-6 and TRBJ2-7, with D possibly matching TRBD2 (5 bases). This CDR3 has 16 amino acids. Trimming removed 0 bases from V and 5 bases from J, with 18 bases in between. Germline V gives CDR1 SGHDT, CDR2 YYEEEE. The CDR3 reads CASSLGARVLLDEQYF. CDR3 nucleotide sequence: TGTGCCAGCAGCTTGGGCGCGCGGGTACTATTGGACGAGCAGTACTTC.

The chain has TRBV7-8 and TRBJ2-1; the match to TRBD2 covers 8 bases. V trimming: 5 bases; J trimming: 3 bases; junction bases outside the gene matches: 12. CDR1 and CDR2 (germline): SGHVS, FQNEAQ. The CDR3 extends over 17 amino acids. Here the CDR3 reads CASSLTAPGGVYNEQFF. CDR3 in DNA: TGTGCCAGCAGCCTTACTGCTCCGGGAGGGGTCTACAATGAGCAGTTCTTC.

V and J are TRBV5-1 and TRBJ2-3; TRBD1 matches at 9 bases. CDR3 length: 18 residues. Germline V gene sequence: CDR1 SGHRS, CDR2 YFSETQ. The V and J ends lost 4 bases and 7 bases, in that order; junction bases with no gene match: 19. Written as DNA, the CDR3 is TGCGCCAGCAGCCCTTACACGGACCGGGACAGGGTACTACATACGCAGTATTTT. Translation gives CASSPYTDRDRVLHTQYF.

This clone was seen just once. The CDR3 DNA follows: TGCAGCGTTGTGGACAGGGACAACACTGAAGCTTTCTTT. Residues: CSVVDRDNTEAFF. The chain employs TRBV29-1 and TRBJ1-1; TRBD1 aligns across 8 bases. The V and J ends lost 4 bases and 2 bases, in that order; junction bases with no gene match: 3. This CDR3 comprises 13 residues. Germline V gives CDR1 SQVTM, CDR2 ANQGSEA.